This T cell receptor (beta chain) comes out of a study of CD8 T cells in ankylosing spondylitis. From the 5' RACE reads, TCRdb called clonotypes with MiXCR, one entry per CDR3 protein. The data hold 250,000 to 300,000 distinct CDR3 sequences, with 20% observed a single time. This clonotype was seen more than once but under ten times. V gave up 0 bases and J gave up 0 bases; unmatched junction bases: 9. The germline CDR1 and CDR2 sequences are SGHRS and YFSETQ. This CDR3 has 19 residues. The specimen sequenced was blood, either unsorted or a sorted T cell fraction (not recorded which). The J gene is TRBJ1-6, the V gene TRBV5-1; TRBD1 matches 7 bases. This TCR was recovered from a male donor with ankylosing spondylitis or in good health (not recorded which). This CDR3 is CASSLVFQGVGSYNSPLHF. DNA for the CDR3: TGCGCCAGCAGCTTGGTATTTCAGGGGGTTGGCTCCTATAATTCACCCCTCCACTTT. Drawing the rest from reference TRBV5-1 and TRBJ1-6, the complete variable domain is KAGVTQTPRYLIKTRGQQVTLSCSPISGHRSVSWYQQTPGQGLQFLFEYFSETQRNKGNFPGRFSGRQFSNSRSEMNVSTLELGDSALYLCASSLVFQGVGSYNSPLHFGNGTRLTVT.